A single TCR beta chain is shown here with its context. Its antigen is undetermined. This CDR3 region has 15 residues. The V and J ends lost 3 bases and 5 bases, in that order; junction bases with no gene match: 10. Germline CDR1 reads MGHDK; CDR2 reads SYGVNS. Measured with immunoSEQ multiplex PCR; TCRdb has only the in-frame clones, and not every one. Altogether about 89,000 clones are present, 84% being singletons, with the ten largest covering 9% to 14%. The data were obtained in a study of cytomegalovirus exposure and HLA in healthy donors. Across the study: The 100 to 150 validation repertoires used the same platform as the roughly 670 first-cohort repertoires, a later analysis reported.

Study-wide points: A classifier reportedly called cytomegalovirus status with high sensitivity and specificity. The listing of 150 to 200 TCR beta chains classed them as cytomegalovirus-associated.

The donors were part of the roughly 120-subject validation cohort, which stood apart from the approximately 640-subject first cohort. The receptor's source is a woman under 30 in good health and CMV-seropositive. The chain recombines TRBV25-1 with TRBJ2-7; 7 bases agree with TRBD1. Sequencing was carried out using PBMCs. CDR3 loop: CASSDPGQIYHEQYF. The CDR3 nucleotides are TGTGCCAGCAGTGACCCGGGACAGATCTACCACGAGCAGTACTTC.